A selection of T cell receptor beta chains follows, all from one sample in a study of beta chain features in type 1 diabetes. TCRdb's copy holds only in-frame clones and misses some; the assay was immunoSEQ multiplex PCR. The table includes some 400,000 clones, about 15% detected once. Sample: naive CD4+ T cells from blood. These receptors came from a woman between 18 and 29 years old in good health. CDR3s include the opening cysteine and the closing phenylalanine or tryptophan. A D gene is named only where the DNA matches it firmly. Size is omitted from some rows. Given values are once, few, many or a class for expanded clones.

size	J	D	V	DNA	CDR3
NA	TRBJ2-1	NA	TRBV7-7	TGTGCCATAAACAATGAGCAGTTCTTC	CAINNEQFF
few	TRBJ2-7	TRBD2	TRBV18	TGTGCCAGCTCACCTCGGGACACCCGACTAGCGGGAGTACCTCGCGAGCAGTACTTC	CASSPRDTRLAGVPREQYF
NA	TRBJ2-6	NA	TRBV29-1	TGCAGCGTTGAAGCAGGCGTCTCTGGGGCCAACGTCCTGACTTTC	CSVEAGVSGANVLTF
NA	TRBJ1-2	NA	TRBV9	TGTGCCAGCAGCCCCGGACAGAACTATGGCTACACCTTC	CASSPGQNYGYTF
few	TRBJ1-1	TRBD1	TRBV5-1	TGCGCCAGCAGCTTGGGATGGGACAGCTCCCATTTGAACACTGAAGCTTTCTTT	CASSLGWDSSHLNTEAFF
few	TRBJ2-5	TRBD1	TRBV27	TGTGCCAGCAGTCCTTCCAGGGGGCGGGATAGGACCCAGTACTTC	CASSPSRGRDRTQYF
NA	TRBJ2-7	TRBD2	TRBV10-3	TGTGCCATCGGGACTAGCGGGTCTTCGGGCGAGCAGTACTTC	CAIGTSGSSGEQYF
NA	TRBJ1-1	NA	TRBV18	TGTGCCAGCTCACTAGGGGAGAACACTGAAGCTTTCTTT	CASSLGENTEAFF
NA	TRBJ1-1	NA	TRBV18	TGTGCCAGCTCACCACTGGCGGCCGGTATGAACACTGAAGCTTTCTTT	CASSPLAAGMNTEAFF
once	TRBJ1-1	TRBD1	TRBV9	TGTGCCAGCAGCCCGACAGGGGTGGATTCTGAAGCTTTCTTT	CASSPTGVDSEAFF
few	TRBJ2-1	TRBD2	TRBV5-1	TGCGCCAGCAGCTTGACTAGCGGATACAATGAGCAGTTCTTC	CASSLTSGYNEQFF
once	TRBJ1-1	TRBD1	TRBV19	TGTGCCAGTAGTTACAGGGGAACTGAAGCTTTCTTT	CASSYRGTEAFF
few	TRBJ2-1	TRBD2	TRBV4-2	TGTGCCAGCAGCCACCCTACGAAGGGAACTAGCGGGACCAATGAGCAGTTCTTC	CASSHPTKGTSGTNEQFF
NA	TRBJ2-7	TRBD2	TRBV7-7	TGTGCTAGCAGCCCCGGACTAGCGGGAGGGTACGAGCAGTACTTC	CASSPGLAGGYEQYF
NA	TRBJ2-7	NA	TRBV28	TGTGCCAGCAGTTTTGCCAGACTCGAGCAGTACTTC	CASSFARLEQYF
NA	TRBJ1-5	TRBD1	TRBV6-5	TGTGCCAGCAGTTACTCGAGCACAGGGGGTCGGCCCCAGCATTTT	CASSYSSTGGRPQHF
NA	TRBJ2-4	TRBD2	TRBV28	TGTGCCAGCAGCCTGGTACTAGCGGGAAGAAACATTCAGTACTTC	CASSLVLAGRNIQYF
NA	TRBJ2-1	TRBD1	TRBV5-1	TGCGCCAGCAGCATGACAGGGTTACGTACCTACAATGAGCAGTTCTTC	CASSMTGLRTYNEQFF
once	TRBJ2-7	NA	TRBV7-9	TGTGCCAGCAGCTTGGGGGCTAGGAGTTCCTACGAGCAGTACTTC	CASSLGARSSYEQYF
NA	TRBJ2-5	TRBD1	TRBV7-7	TGTGCTAGCAGCTTATGGACAGGGGAAGAGACCCAGTACTTC	CASSLWTGEETQYF
few	TRBJ2-7	TRBD1	TRBV11-2	TGTGCCAGCAGCGACCGGGACAGGAGACCCTACGAGCAGTACTTC	CASSDRDRRPYEQYF
few	TRBJ1-1	NA	TRBV29-1	TGCAGCGTCAATACAGACAGCGTCGGAACCAAAGCTTTCTTT	CSVNTDSVGTKAFF
few	TRBJ1-3	NA	TRBV7-9	TGTGCCAGCAGCTCGACAGGAAGGGATTTCTCTGGAAACACCATATATTTT	CASSSTGRDFSGNTIYF
NA	TRBJ2-3	TRBD1	TRBV4-2	TGTGCCAGCAGCCGATCCACAGGGGGCTTAGGCACAGATACGCAGTATTTT	CASSRSTGGLGTDTQYF
NA	TRBJ1-2	TRBD1	TRBV7-2	TGTGCCAGCAGGACCGGACAGGGCTATGGCTACACCTTC	CASRTGQGYGYTF
few	TRBJ2-3	TRBD2	TRBV30	TGTGCCTGGCACGGGACTAGGTGGGATACGCAGTATTTT	CAWHGTRWDTQYF
NA	TRBJ2-7	TRBD1	TRBV28	TGTGCCAGCAGTTTATACGGGACAGGGACCTACGAGCAGTACTTC	CASSLYGTGTYEQYF
few	TRBJ2-7	TRBD2	TRBV4-2	TGTGCCAGCAGCCTTAGCGGGCCGGGATCCTACGAGCAGTACTTC	CASSLSGPGSYEQYF
few	TRBJ2-5	NA	TRBV19	TGTGCCAGTAGTCAATCAAAGACCCAGTACTTC	CASSQSKTQYF
NA	TRBJ2-3	NA	TRBV28	TGTGCCAGCAGTTTAACAAGCACAGATACGCAGTATTTT	CASSLTSTDTQYF